This T cell receptor beta chain comes out of a study of blood T cell repertoires in COVID-19. Looking at the study overall: Samples came from the United States, Italy and Spain, spanning acute and convalescent COVID-19.

Method: immunoSEQ multiplex PCR; TCRdb's copy keeps in-frame clones and lacks some. The sample yields about 110,000 clones, around 78% seen once. J lost 2 bases, V lost 7 bases, and 8 bases had no gene match. Germline CDR1 is MDHEN and CDR2 is SYDVKM. The CDR3 runs to 15 residues. The chain recombines TRBV28 with TRBJ1-2; 9 bases map to TRBD1. This receptor was identified in a woman between 55 and 75 years old with acute or convalescent COVID-19. Sequences were obtained from peripheral blood. The CDR3 DNA is TGTGCCAGCAACTTACAGGGGGCGAGGAACTATGGCTACACCTTC. This encodes CASNLQGARNYGYTF.